A single sample is the source of the 21 T cell receptor beta chains below, sequenced in a study of T cell changes during pregnancy in multiple sclerosis. Assay: immunoSEQ multiplex PCR; the TCRdb copy retains only in-frame clones and omits some. The sample holds some 41,000 clones, over 75% seen once. The specimen was CD8+ T cells from peripheral blood mononuclear cells, collected in the first trimester of pregnancy. All receptors come from a female donor with multiple sclerosis, enrolled in a pregnancy study.

The CDR3 region has the DNA TGCGCCAGCGCCTCCCTGGGGGGGGATACCTCCTACGAGCAGTACTTC. Translated: CASASLGGDTSYEQYF. The gene calls are TRBV5-1 and TRBJ2-7; 7 positions match TRBD2. The V and J ends lost 7 bases and 0 bases, in that order; junction bases with no gene match: 13. Looked up from germline, CDR1 is SGHRS and CDR2 is YFSETQ. This CDR3 comprises 16 residues.

On this clone itself: The same CDR3 also results from other DNA sequences found in this sample. The chain combines TRBV19 with TRBJ1-1; no clear D gene. CDR1 and CDR2 from the germline V gene are LNHDA and SQIVND (reference sequence). The CDR3 contains 14 residues. V lost 1 base and J lost 1, with 7 bases in between. The chain's CDR3 is CASSIGGGNTEAFF. As DNA, the CDR3 is TGTGCCAGTAGTATAGGCGGAGGGAACACTGAAGCTTTCTTT.

This clone was picked up one time. The V gene is TRBV7-3, the J gene TRBJ2-2, with D unresolved. The CDR3 totals 10 residues. Germline V gene data show CDR1 as SGHTA and CDR2 as FQGTGA. Trimming took off 11 bases at V and 7 bases at J, with 8 bases between the two ends. The CDR3 protein is CAFTGGELFF. The CDR3 DNA follows: TGTGCCTTTACGGGCGGGGAGCTGTTTTTT.

The rearrangement uses TRBV7-6 and TRBJ1-1; D gene ambiguous. Germline-derived CDR1 and CDR2 are SGHVS and FNYEAQ. The V end lost 5 bases, the J end lost 4 bases, and 11 bases lay between the germline ends. The CDR3 extends over 13 amino acids. The CDR3 nucleotides read TGTGCCAGCAGCCCGAGCGGCGGCACTGAAGCTTTCTTT. Protein product: CASSPSGGTEAFF.

The V gene is TRBV15, the J gene TRBJ2-5; 8 nucleotides align to TRBD1. This CDR3 has 14 amino acids. With V trimmed by 5 bases and J by 5 bases, 7 bases remained unmatched. Per the germline V gene, CDR1 is LNHNV and CDR2 is YYDKDF (reference sequence). CDR3 in DNA: TGTGCCACCAGCGGGTCAGGGGGCCAGGAGACCCAGTACTTC. Residues: CATSGSGGQETQYF.

This clone appeared a few times. The V and J genes are TRBV6-1 and TRBJ2-5, with 9 bases fitting TRBD2. The CDR3 totals 15 residues. The germline CDR1 and CDR2 sequences are MNHNS and SASEGT. The J segment lost 5 bases and the V segment lost 2 bases, leaving 6 bases of the junction unmatched. The CDR3 region is CASSESSGGPETQYF. In DNA form, the CDR3 reads TGTGCCAGCAGTGAATCCAGCGGGGGGCCGGAGACCCAGTACTTC.

The chain carries TRBV4-3 and TRBJ2-1, with D perhaps matching TRBD2 (6 bases). Looked up from germline, CDR1 is LGHNA and CDR2 is YSLEER. CDR3 length equals 16 residues. Trimming stripped 0 bases from V and 3 bases from J, with 12 bases between. CDR3 in DNA: TGCGCCAGCAGCCAAGAATTGGCGGGGAACTACAATGAGCAGTTCTTC. Protein sequence: CASSQELAGNYNEQFF.

The chain uses TRBV13 and TRBJ2-7; maybe TRBD2 (5 bases). The germline V gene has CDR1 PRHDT and CDR2 FYEKMQ (reference sequence). The CDR3 is made up of 14 amino acids. Trimming pared 4 bases from V and 5 bases from J, leaving 15 bases between. CDR3 in amino acids: CASSSLGRRDEQYF. In nucleotides, the CDR3 is TGTGCCAGCAGCTCCCTCGGCAGGCGGGACGAGCAGTACTTC.

The chain uses TRBV5-6 and TRBJ2-1; a possible D gene is TRBD1 (6 bases). V lost 4 bases and J lost 7, with 21 bases in between. The germline V gene encodes CDR1 SGHDT and CDR2 YYEEEE. The CDR3 length is 16 residues. The CDR3 DNA reads TGTGCCAGCAGCCCCAATACAGGGACCTGGGGAAATGAGCAGTTCTTC. This translates into CASSPNTGTWGNEQFF.

The chain is built from TRBV7-8 and TRBJ2-7; TRBD2 matches at 11 bases. CDR1 is SGHVS, CDR2 FQNEAQ, per germline. With 2 bases clipped from V and 2 bases from J, the junction kept 8 bases outside the gene matches. The CDR3 length is 17 residues. The CDR3 DNA reads TGTGCCAGCAGCTTACTTAGCGGGGGGGCCGGAGCCTACGAGCAGTACTTC. This sequence encodes CASSLLSGGAGAYEQYF.

V is TRBV27 and J is TRBJ2-5, with 7 positions matching TRBD1. V gave up 5 bases and J gave up 4 bases; unmatched junction bases: 7. The CDR3 extends over 14 amino acids. CDR1 is MNHEY and CDR2 is SMNVEV in the germline V gene (reference sequence). The CDR3 loop reads CASSLQTGRETQYF. In DNA, the CDR3 is TGTGCCAGCAGTCTGCAGACAGGGAGAGAGACCCAGTACTTC.

The chain couples TRBV7-9 to TRBJ1-2, with D perhaps TRBD1 (5 bases). This CDR3 region has 14 residues. CDR1 is SEHNR and CDR2 is FQNEAQ in the germline V gene (reference sequence). Trimming removed 5 bases at V and 3 bases at J, with 13 bases between. The CDR3 loop reads CASSHPGGDYGYTF. The CDR3 region has the DNA TGTGCCAGCAGCCACCCTGGGGGGGACTATGGCTACACCTTC.

The chain combines TRBV4-3 with TRBJ1-5; D may be TRBD1 (5 bases). The CDR3 totals 16 residues. With 0 bases removed from V and 9 bases from J, the gap between germline ends came to 18 bases. CDR1 is LGHNA and CDR2 is YSLEER in the germline V gene. The CDR3 DNA is TGCGCCAGCAGCCAAGACGCAACGGGGGAGGCCGGGCCCCAGCATTTT. It encodes CASSQDATGEAGPQHF.

The chain carries TRBV6-4 and TRBJ1-1, with D possibly TRBD1 on 6 matching bases. CDR1 MRHNA and CDR2 SNTAGT come from the germline V gene. Trimming left V 11 bases short and J 8 bases short, with 9 bases between. CDR3 length equals 9 residues. CDR3: CARQVEAFF. As DNA, the CDR3 is TGTGCCCGACAGGTAGAAGCTTTCTTT.

In DNA, the CDR3 is TGTGCCAGCAGTTACGTTGGACAGGGGATCAATGAGCAGTTCTTC. Translated: CASSYVGQGINEQFF. V and J are TRBV6-4 and TRBJ2-1; 9 bases map to TRBD1. Germline V gives CDR1 MRHNA, CDR2 SNTAGT. The trim removed 5 bases at V and 6 bases at J, leaving 8 bases unmatched. This CDR3 contains 15 residues.

This clone was seen a handful of times. The chain uses TRBV30 and TRBJ2-5, with D perhaps TRBD2 (6 bases). With 2 bases removed from V and 1 base from J, the gap between germline ends came to 11 bases. The CDR3 consists of 14 residues. The germline V gene encodes CDR1 GTSNPN and CDR2 SVGIG (reference sequence). CDR3 protein: CAWSNLGLQETQYF. CDR3 nucleotides: TGTGCCTGGAGTAATCTGGGACTCCAAGAGACCCAGTACTTC. Supplemented by reference TRBV30 and TRBJ2-5, the full variable domain reads SQTIHQWPATLVQPVGSPLSLECTVEGTSNPNLYWYRQAAGRGLQLLFYSVGIGQISSEVPQNLSASRPQDRQFILSSKKLLLSDSGFYLCAWSNLGLQETQYFGPGTRLLVL.

The rearrangement links TRBV19 to TRBJ2-5; 13 nucleotides line up with TRBD2. V lost 9 bases and J lost 0; bases outside the gene matches: 7. The CDR3 runs 16 residues. Germline lookup yields CDR1 LNHDA and CDR2 SQIVND (reference sequence). CDR3 sequence reads: CASGLAGELYQETQYF. In nucleotides, the CDR3 is TGTGCCAGCGGACTAGCGGGGGAGCTGTACCAAGAGACCCAGTACTTC.

This chain links TRBV2 with TRBJ1-2; the D gene is possibly TRBD1 (5 bases). Germline-derived CDR1 and CDR2 are SNHLY and FYNNEI. The CDR3 extends over 12 amino acids. Trimming shortened V by 6 bases and J by 13 bases, and 18 bases separated the two germline ends. The CDR3 DNA sequence: TGTGCCAGCAGAGCGGGACTCCCGGACTCCACCTTC. This encodes CASRAGLPDSTF.

The gene calls are TRBV27 and TRBJ1-1; D gene unclear. V was trimmed by 1 base and J by 4 bases, leaving 10 bases between them. The germline V gene encodes CDR1 MNHEY and CDR2 SMNVEV (reference sequence). This CDR3 contains 14 residues. The CDR3 is CASSLFGVGTEAFF. In DNA form, the CDR3 reads TGTGCCAGCAGTTTATTCGGGGTAGGCACTGAAGCTTTCTTT.

This chain links TRBV4-1 with TRBJ1-2; the D is unclear. The V gene's germline CDR1 is MGHRA and CDR2 YSYEKL. The CDR3 totals 14 residues. The V end lost 4 bases, the J end lost 3 bases, and 12 bases lay between the germline ends. The CDR3 reads CASSLGRGDYGYTF. The CDR3, as DNA: TGCGCCAGCAGCCTTGGGCGGGGTGACTATGGCTACACCTTC.

The CDR3, as DNA: TGTGCCACCGGACAGGGTGGCGCTGAAGCTTTCTTT. As protein: CATGQGGAEAFF. The chain recombines TRBV2 with TRBJ1-1; TRBD1 matches at 8 bases. Germline trimming cut 10 bases from V and 6 bases from J; bases unmatched to any gene: 7. Germline values: CDR1 SNHLY, CDR2 FYNNEI. The CDR3 runs 12 residues.